This T cell receptor beta chain was recovered during a study of cytomegalovirus exposure and HLA in healthy donors. To note about this clone: Antigen unknown.

The study ran its PCR with 60 Vbeta and 13 Jbeta primers. Data came from immunoSEQ multiplex PCR; TCRdb stores just in-frame clones and leaves some out. Of approximately 110,000 clones listed, 77% are singletons. With V trimmed by 1 base and J by 1 base, 4 bases remained unmatched. CDR3 length: 16 amino acids. Germline CDR1 reads MGHDK; CDR2 reads SYGVNS. Findings and caveats of the study: Reportedly, HLA-A and HLA-B alleles of most subjects were accurately predicted from TCR beta. Most CMV-associated TCR beta chains appeared HLA-restricted in a later analysis. In an earlier analysis, most TCR beta V segments were productive about 87% or about 30% of the time.

This receptor was obtained from a human donor in good health. The V and J genes are TRBV25-1 and TRBJ2-1; 7 bases match TRBD1. Sequencing input: PBMCs. The CDR3 nucleotides read TGTGCCAGCAGTGAATTAGAGGGGGCTTCCTACAATGAGCAGTTCTTC. Protein: CASSELEGASYNEQFF.